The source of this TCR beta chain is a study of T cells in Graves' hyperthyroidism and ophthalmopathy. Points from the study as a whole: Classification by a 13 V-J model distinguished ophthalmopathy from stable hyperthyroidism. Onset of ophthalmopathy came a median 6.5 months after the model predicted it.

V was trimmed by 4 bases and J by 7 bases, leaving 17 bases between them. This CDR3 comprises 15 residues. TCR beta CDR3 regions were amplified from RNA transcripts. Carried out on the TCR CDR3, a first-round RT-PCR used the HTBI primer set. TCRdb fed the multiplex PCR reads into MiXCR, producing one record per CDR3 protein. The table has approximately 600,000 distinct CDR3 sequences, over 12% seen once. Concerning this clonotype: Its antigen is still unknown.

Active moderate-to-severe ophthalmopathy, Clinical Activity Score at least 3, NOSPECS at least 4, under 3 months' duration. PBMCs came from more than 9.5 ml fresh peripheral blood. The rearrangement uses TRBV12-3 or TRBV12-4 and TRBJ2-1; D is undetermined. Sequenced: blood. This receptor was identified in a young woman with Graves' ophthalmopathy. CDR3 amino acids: CASSSTTPTLNEQFF. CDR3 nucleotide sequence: TGTGCCAGCAGTTCTACAACCCCGACCCTAAATGAGCAGTTCTTC.